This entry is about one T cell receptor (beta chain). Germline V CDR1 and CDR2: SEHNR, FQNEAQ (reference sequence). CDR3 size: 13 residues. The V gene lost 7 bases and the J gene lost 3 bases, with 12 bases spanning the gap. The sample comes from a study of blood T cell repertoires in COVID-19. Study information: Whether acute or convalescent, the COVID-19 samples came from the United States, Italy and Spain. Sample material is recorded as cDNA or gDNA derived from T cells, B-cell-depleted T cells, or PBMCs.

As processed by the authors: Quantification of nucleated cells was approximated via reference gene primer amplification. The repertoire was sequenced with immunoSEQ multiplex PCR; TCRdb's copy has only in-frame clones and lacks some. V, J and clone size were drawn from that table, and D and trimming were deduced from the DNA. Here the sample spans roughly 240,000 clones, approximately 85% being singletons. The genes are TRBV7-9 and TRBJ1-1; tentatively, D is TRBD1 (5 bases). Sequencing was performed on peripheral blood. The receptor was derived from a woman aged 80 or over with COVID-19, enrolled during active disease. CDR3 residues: CASKEGAYTEAFF. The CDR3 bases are TGTGCCAGCAAGGAAGGGGCCTACACTGAAGCTTTCTTT.